Presented here are 26 T cell receptor beta chains from one specimen sequenced in a study of PD-L1 blockade in urothelial cancer. Sequencing used immunoSEQ multiplex PCR; TCRdb keeps in-frame clones, though not all of them. The table has 30,000 to 35,000 clones, about 79% seen once. Sequences were derived from PBMCs, sampled around atezolizumab (anti-PD-L1) treatment. Source of these receptors: a man in his sixties with urothelial cancer.

The chain carries TRBV18 and TRBJ1-2; perhaps TRBD1 as D (6 bases). Trimming stripped 3 bases from V and 8 bases from J, with 13 bases between. Germline CDR1 and CDR2: KGHSH and LQKENI. The CDR3 has 13 residues. The DNA for the CDR3 is TGTGCCAGCTCACCCCTGGGACAATCGGGCTACACCTTC. Translation gives CASSPLGQSGYTF.

This clone has only one observation. The J gene is TRBJ2-7, the V gene TRBV11-1; 13 positions match TRBD2. The CDR3 length is 15 residues. J lost 3 bases, V lost 6 bases, and 5 bases had no gene match. Germline V CDR1 and CDR2: SGHAT, FQDESV (reference sequence). The CDR3, as DNA: TGTGCCAGCAGTTTGGGACTAGCGGGGCTCTACGAGCAGTACTTC. Its translation: CASSLGLAGLYEQYF.

This clone was counted between two and nine times. The gene calls are TRBV5-4 and TRBJ2-3, with D possibly matching TRBD1 (7 bases). This CDR3 is built from 16 residues. The V end lost 4 bases, the J end lost 5 bases, and 20 bases lay between the germline ends. Germline CDR1 and CDR2: SGHNT and YYREEE (reference sequence). The CDR3 loop reads CASSPRIGQGGDTQYF. The CDR3 DNA follows: TGTGCCAGCAGCCCGAGGATAGGGCAGGGGGGAGATACGCAGTATTTT.

The chain carries TRBV6-5 and TRBJ1-1; 7 nucleotides match TRBD1. V lost 0 bases, J lost 7 bases, and 5 bases stayed unmatched. The germline V gene encodes CDR1 MNHEY and CDR2 SVGAGI. CDR3 length: 14 residues. The CDR3 DNA reads TGTGCCAGCAGTTACTCAAGGGGGCGGGATGAAGCTTTCTTT. This sequence encodes CASSYSRGRDEAFF.

This clone has only one observation. The chain has TRBV7-8 and TRBJ2-7, with D possibly TRBD1 on 5 matching bases. The CDR3 runs to 15 residues. V was pared by 5 bases and J by 3 bases, with 17 bases between. Germline V lookup: CDR1 SGHVS, CDR2 FQNEAQ. The CDR3 DNA is TGTGCCAGCAGCCCTAGAACCAGAGACAGCTACGAGCAGTACTTC. Residues: CASSPRTRDSYEQYF.

The chain links TRBV6-1 to TRBJ2-1, with 10 bases fitting TRBD2. This CDR3 spans 16 amino acids. Per the germline V gene, CDR1 is MNHNS and CDR2 is SASEGT. J gave up 9 bases and V 0 bases, and 8 bases lay outside the gene matches. The CDR3 DNA reads TGTGCCAGCAGTGAAGCGCTCCTAGCGGGAGCGGTTGAGCAGTTCTTC. It codes for CASSEALLAGAVEQFF.

This chain joins TRBV19 and TRBJ2-4; 9 bases align to TRBD1. Per germline, CDR1 LNHDA and CDR2 SQIVND (reference sequence). The CDR3 length is 12 residues. After removal of 1 base from V and 13 bases from J, the junction contained 2 bases not matched to a gene. CDR3 coding DNA: TGTGCCAGTAGTATAGCGGGACAGGGCCAGTACTTC. Translating gives CASSIAGQGQYF. Filled out from reference TRBV19 and TRBJ2-4, the complete variable domain reads DGGITQSPKYLFRKEGQNVTLSCEQNLNHDAMYWYRQDPGQGLRLIYYSQIVNDFQKGDIAEGYSVSREKKESFPLTVTSAQKNPTAFYLCASSIAGQGQYFGAGTRLSVL.

The chain links TRBV5-1 to TRBJ2-2, with TRBD2 matching over 14 bases. The ends lost 3 bases at V and 8 bases at J; junction bases unmatched: 6. Germline CDR1 SGHRS, CDR2 YFSETQ. This CDR3 has 16 amino acids. The CDR3 region is CASSSTSGGDTGELFF. DNA of the CDR3: TGCGCCAGCAGCTCGACTAGCGGGGGGGATACGGGGGAGCTGTTTTTT.

The chain has TRBV2 and TRBJ2-7, with D possibly TRBD1 on 6 matching bases. CDR1 is SNHLY and CDR2 is FYNNEI in the germline V gene. CDR3 size: 10 residues. Trimming cost V 10 bases and J 4 bases, with 8 bases left between them. The CDR3 DNA follows: TGTGCCACCGGACAGTACGAGCAGTACTTC. This encodes CATGQYEQYF.

This chain uses TRBV30 with TRBJ1-5; 7 bases are shared with TRBD1. V lost 4 bases, J lost 5 bases, and 5 bases stayed unmatched. In germline, CDR1 is GTSNPN, CDR2 SVGIG (reference sequence). The CDR3 sequence is 13 residues long. DNA for the CDR3: TGTGCCTGGACCGACAGGGTAGATCAGCCCCAGCATTTT. Its protein is CAWTDRVDQPQHF.

V is TRBV19 and J is TRBJ2-7; weak D call: TRBD2 (7 bases). The germline V gene encodes CDR1 LNHDA and CDR2 SQIVND (reference sequence). The germline V and J ends were trimmed by 6 bases and 0 bases, with 15 bases remaining between them. This CDR3 is built from 15 residues. CDR3: CASSQRDKNSYEQYF. The CDR3 DNA reads as TGTGCCAGTAGCCAGCGGGACAAGAACTCCTACGAGCAGTACTTC.

The chain links TRBV2 to TRBJ2-7; 9 positions agree with TRBD2. Germline V gives CDR1 SNHLY, CDR2 FYNNEI. The CDR3 is 16 amino acids. The V gene end was trimmed by 7 bases and the J gene end by 0 bases; junction bases not matched to a gene: 10. The CDR3 sequence: CASKDLAGDPSYEQYF. CDR3 DNA sequence: TGTGCCAGCAAGGACTTAGCGGGAGACCCCTCCTACGAGCAGTACTTC.

This clone was picked up one time. The chain has TRBV15 and TRBJ2-1; 8 bases line up with TRBD1. CDR3 size: 14 residues. Germline assignment: CDR1 LNHNV and CDR2 YYDKDF (reference sequence). J was trimmed by 8 bases and V by 2 bases; bases with no gene match: 5. CDR3 sequence: CATSRMTGEDEQFF. The CDR3 DNA reads TGTGCCACCAGCAGAATGACAGGGGAGGATGAGCAGTTCTTC.

The chain links TRBV5-1 to TRBJ2-3; 8 bases map to TRBD2. CDR1 is SGHRS and CDR2 is YFSETQ in the germline V gene. The CDR3 runs 15 residues. The V gene end was trimmed by 3 bases and the J gene end by 0 bases; junction bases not matched to a gene: 3. The CDR3, as DNA: TGCGCCAGCAGCTGGAGACTAGCGAGCACAGATACGCAGTATTTT. Its protein product is CASSWRLASTDTQYF.

The V and J genes are TRBV6-6 and TRBJ1-1; TRBD1 might be the D (5 bases). Germline CDR1 and CDR2: MNHNY and SVGAGI (reference sequence). The CDR3 extends over 11 amino acids. V was pared by 10 bases and J by 2 bases, with 8 bases between. The chain's CDR3 is CAITGNTEAFF. The CDR3 DNA sequence: TGTGCCATTACAGGTAACACTGAAGCTTTCTTT.

V and J are TRBV6-5 and TRBJ1-2; the D is unclear. CDR1 and CDR2 from the germline V gene are MNHEY and SVGAGI. Trimming pared 4 bases from V and 4 bases from J, leaving 19 bases between. The CDR3 has 16 residues. CDR3 coding DNA: TGTGCCAGCAGTTCCAGACACCCCGGAGGAGGCTATGGCTACACCTTC. Translated, it gives CASSSRHPGGGYGYTF.

The chain's CDR3 is CASTFTSNSPLHF. As DNA, the CDR3 is TGTGCCAGCACTTTTACTTCCAATTCACCCCTCCACTTT. V is TRBV6-6 and J is TRBJ1-6; D call uncertain. This CDR3 is 13 amino acids long. V was clipped by 7 bases and J by 7 bases, with 11 bases between them. CDR1 is MNHNY, CDR2 SVGAGI, per germline (reference sequence).

V usage is TRBV7-2 and J usage is TRBJ2-7; 11 positions agree with TRBD2. Germline V CDR1 and CDR2: SGHTA, FQGNSA. Germline trimming cut 5 bases from V and 0 bases from J; bases unmatched to any gene: 3. The CDR3 is 15 amino acids. DNA of the CDR3: TGTGCCAGCAGCAAGACTAGCGGGACCTCCTACGAGCAGTACTTC. This translates into CASSKTSGTSYEQYF.

This clone was picked up one time. The chain uses TRBV7-9 and TRBJ1-4; 8 bases agree with TRBD1. The V segment lost 4 bases and the J segment 5 bases; nucleotides outside the gene matches: 6. Germline CDR1 SEHNR, CDR2 FQNEAQ (reference sequence). The CDR3 runs to 15 residues. This CDR3 is CASSSVQGANEKLFF. The CDR3 nucleotides read TGTGCCAGCAGCTCGGTCCAGGGGGCGAATGAAAAACTGTTTTTT.

The chain links TRBV7-9 to TRBJ2-7; perhaps TRBD2 as D (6 bases). The CDR3 loop spans 15 amino acids. Trimming shortened V by 1 base and J by 2 bases, and 12 bases separated the two germline ends. CDR1 and CDR2 (germline): SEHNR, FQNEAQ (reference sequence). The CDR3 loop is CASSLGLRGTYEQYF. For the CDR3, the DNA is TGTGCCAGCAGCTTAGGTTTGCGGGGAACCTACGAGCAGTACTTC.

The chain employs TRBV5-4 and TRBJ1-4; 9 positions match TRBD1. Trimming took 3 bases from V and 5 from J; bases not matched to a gene: 5. The CDR3 runs to 15 residues. Germline V gene lookup returns CDR1 SGHNT and CDR2 YYREEE (reference sequence). The CDR3 region is CASSSMGTGNEKLFF. As DNA, the CDR3 is TGTGCCAGCAGCTCGATGGGGACAGGGAATGAAAAACTGTTTTTT.

The chain carries TRBV2 and TRBJ2-2, with 8 bases matching TRBD2. This CDR3 region has 17 residues. V shed 4 bases, J shed 2 bases, and the junction held 9 bases outside the gene matches. Germline V CDR1 and CDR2: SNHLY, FYNNEI. As DNA, the CDR3 is TGTGCCAGCAGTGCGCGACTAGCGTTTCGTAACACCGGGGAGCTGTTTTTT. Protein product: CASSARLAFRNTGELFF.

This chain links TRBV23-1 with TRBJ1-5; D uncertain. TRBV23-1 has ORF status, its function being uncertain. The CDR3 loop spans 12 amino acids. Deletions cut 4 bases from V and 11 bases from J, with 12 bases between. This chain's CDR3 is CASSLPGLTQHF. As DNA, the CDR3 is TGCGCCAGCAGTCTACCAGGTCTAACCCAGCATTTT.

This clone was counted only a few times. The V gene is TRBV6-1, the J gene TRBJ2-7; TRBD2 might be the D (5 bases). CDR1 and CDR2 (germline): MNHNS, SASEGT. There are 15 residues in the CDR3. Trimming took 1 base from V and 1 from J, leaving 11 bases between them. CDR3 nucleotide sequence: TGTGCCAGCAGTGAAGATGAGGGCAGTTCCTACGAGCAGTACTTC. It is translated as CASSEDEGSSYEQYF.

The V and J genes are TRBV19 and TRBJ1-4, with 7 positions matching TRBD1. Germline loops: CDR1 LNHDA, CDR2 SQIVND (reference sequence). Trimming took 7 bases from V and 3 from J; bases not matched to a gene: 5. The CDR3 runs 14 residues. CDR3 DNA sequence: TGTGCCAGTACGGGACAGCAGCCTAATGAAAAACTGTTTTTT. Residues: CASTGQQPNEKLFF.

The chain employs TRBV9 and TRBJ2-3, with a tentative D call TRBD1 (5 bases). From germline, CDR1 is SGDLS and CDR2 YYNGEE. Trimming removed 4 bases from V and 4 bases from J, with 13 bases in between. The CDR3 is 14 amino acids. This chain's CDR3 is CASSPDSYSDTQYF. Written as DNA, the CDR3 is TGTGCCAGCAGCCCTGACAGTTACTCAGATACGCAGTATTTT. Combining the CDR3 with reference TRBV9 and TRBJ2-3 gives the whole variable domain DSGVTQTPKHLITATGQRVTLRCSPRSGDLSVYWYQQSLDQGLQFLIQYYNGEERAKGNILERFSAQQFPDLHSELNLSSLELGDSALYFCASSPDSYSDTQYFGPGTRLTVL.